This entry describes one T cell receptor beta chain. This sample stems from a study of blood T cell repertoires in COVID-19. Overall study: Sites across the United States, Italy and Spain contributed samples from acute and convalescent COVID-19. In each case, the material was cDNA or gDNA derived from T cells, B-cell-depleted T cells, or PBMCs.

Repertoires were generated with immunoSEQ multiplex PCR, while TCRdb's copy carries only in-frame clones and drops some. The sample records approximately 200,000 clones, more than 75% being singletons. V trimming: 6 bases; J trimming: 5 bases; junction bases outside the gene matches: 5. CDR1 and CDR2 from the germline V gene are ENHRY and SYGVKD. The CDR3 runs to 14 residues. The sequence was collected from a middle-aged man with acute or convalescent COVID-19. The chain recombines TRBV10-3 with TRBJ2-2; 8 bases line up with TRBD1. Specimen: peripheral blood. The CDR3 loop is CAIRDRGSTGELFF. For the CDR3, the DNA is TGTGCCATCAGAGACAGGGGATCTACCGGGGAGCTGTTTTTT.